This T cell receptor (beta chain) is from a study of cytomegalovirus exposure and HLA in healthy donors. This CDR3 comprises 14 residues. The germline V gene encodes CDR1 SNHLY and CDR2 FYNNEI. The ends were cut back, 1 base at V and 4 bases at J, with 10 bases in the middle. TCRdb's table, derived via immunoSEQ multiplex PCR, lists solely in-frame clones and lacks some. The sample has approximately 270,000 clones, nearly 90% seen once; the top ten hold 0.37%. This chain joins TRBV2 and TRBJ1-2; TRBD1 might be the D (5 bases). The material sequenced was PBMCs. This TCR derives from a woman aged 18-29 years in good health and CMV-seronegative. The CDR3 reads CASSEEVGGYGYTF. CDR3 DNA sequence: TGTGCCAGCAGTGAAGAGGTGGGGGGCTATGGCTACACCTTC. The whole variable domain, filled in from reference TRBV2 and TRBJ1-2, reads EPEVTQTPSHQVTQMGQEVILRCVPISNHLYFYWYRQILGQKVEFLVSFYNNEISEKSEIFDDQFSVERPDGSNFTLKIRSTKLEDSAMYFCASSEEVGGYGYTFGSGTRLTVV.